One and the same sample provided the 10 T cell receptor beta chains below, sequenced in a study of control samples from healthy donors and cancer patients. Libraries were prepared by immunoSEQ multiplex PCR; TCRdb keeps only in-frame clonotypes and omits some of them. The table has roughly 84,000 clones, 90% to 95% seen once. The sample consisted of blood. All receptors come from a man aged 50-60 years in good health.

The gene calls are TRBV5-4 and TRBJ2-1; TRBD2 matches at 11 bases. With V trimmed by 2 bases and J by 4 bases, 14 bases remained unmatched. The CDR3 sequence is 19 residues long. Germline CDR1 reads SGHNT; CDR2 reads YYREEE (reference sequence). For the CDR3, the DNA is TGTGCCAGCAGCTTAGCGGTAGCGGGGGGGCCGGTTGGTTACAATGAGCAGTTCTTC. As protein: CASSLAVAGGPVGYNEQFF. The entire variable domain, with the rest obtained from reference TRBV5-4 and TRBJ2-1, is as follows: ETGVTQSPTHLIKTRGQQVTLRCSSQSGHNTVSWYQQALGQGPQFIFQYYREEENGRGNFPPRFSGLQFPNYSSELNVNALELDDSALYLCASSLAVAGGPVGYNEQFFGPGTRLTVL.

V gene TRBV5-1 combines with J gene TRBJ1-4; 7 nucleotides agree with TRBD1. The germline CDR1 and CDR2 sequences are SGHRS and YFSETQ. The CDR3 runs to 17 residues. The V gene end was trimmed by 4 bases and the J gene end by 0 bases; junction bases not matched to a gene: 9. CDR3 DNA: TGCGCCAGCAGCCCAGGGACAGCGGCCACAACTAATGAAAAACTGTTTTTT. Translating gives CASSPGTAATTNEKLFF.

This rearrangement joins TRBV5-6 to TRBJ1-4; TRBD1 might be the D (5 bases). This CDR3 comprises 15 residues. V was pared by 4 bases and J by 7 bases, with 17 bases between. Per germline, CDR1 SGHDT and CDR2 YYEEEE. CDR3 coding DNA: TGTGCCAGCAGCGCAGGGTGGAGAGGCAGTGAAAAACTGTTTTTT. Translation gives CASSAGWRGSEKLFF.

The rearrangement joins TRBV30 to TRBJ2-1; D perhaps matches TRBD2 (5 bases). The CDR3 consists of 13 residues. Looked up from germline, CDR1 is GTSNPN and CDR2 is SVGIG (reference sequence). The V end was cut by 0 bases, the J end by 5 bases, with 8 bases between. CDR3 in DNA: TGTGCCTGGAGTGTACGGCGGGACAATGAGCAGTTCTTC. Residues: CAWSVRRDNEQFF.

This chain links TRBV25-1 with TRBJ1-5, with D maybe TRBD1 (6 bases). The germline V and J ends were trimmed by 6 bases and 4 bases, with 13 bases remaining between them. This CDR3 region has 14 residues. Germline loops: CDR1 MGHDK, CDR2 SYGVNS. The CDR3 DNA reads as TGTGCCAGCAGCCCCGAGGGGGGGAATCAGCCCCAGCATTTT. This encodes CASSPEGGNQPQHF.

CDR3 region: CASSQETATEAFF. The CDR3 DNA reads as TGTGCCAGCAGCCAAGAGACAGCCACTGAAGCTTTCTTT. The gene calls are TRBV4-2 and TRBJ1-1; D is possibly TRBD1 (5 bases). The V gene lost 0 bases and the J gene lost 4 bases, with 6 bases spanning the gap. This CDR3 has 13 residues. In germline, CDR1 is LGHNA, CDR2 YNFKEQ.

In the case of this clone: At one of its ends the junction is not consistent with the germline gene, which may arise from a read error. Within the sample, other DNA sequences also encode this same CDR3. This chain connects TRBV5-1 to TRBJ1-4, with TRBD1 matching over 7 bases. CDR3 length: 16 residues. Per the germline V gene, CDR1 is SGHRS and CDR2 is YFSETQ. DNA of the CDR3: TGCGCCAGCAGCTTTGACAGGGTTACAGCTAATGAAAAACTATTTTTT. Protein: CASSFDRVTANEKLFF.

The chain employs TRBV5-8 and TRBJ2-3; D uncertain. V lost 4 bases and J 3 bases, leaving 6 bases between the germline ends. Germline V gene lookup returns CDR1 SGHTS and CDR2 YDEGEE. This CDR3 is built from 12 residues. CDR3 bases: TGTGCCAGCAGCAGGAGAACAGATACGCAGTATTTT. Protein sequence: CASSRRTDTQYF.

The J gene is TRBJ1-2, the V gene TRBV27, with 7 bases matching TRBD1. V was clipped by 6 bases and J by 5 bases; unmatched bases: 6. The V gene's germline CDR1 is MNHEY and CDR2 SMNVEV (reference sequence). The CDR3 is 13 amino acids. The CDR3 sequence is CASSPGTVYGYTF. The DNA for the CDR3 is TGTGCCAGCAGCCCCGGGACAGTTTATGGCTACACCTTC.

CDR3 loop: CASSPTEGRGKLFF. The CDR3, as DNA: TGTGCCAGCAGCCCGACAGAAGGGAGAGGGAAACTGTTTTTT. J is TRBJ1-4 and V is TRBV7-9; D may be TRBD1 (5 bases). V was cut by 5 bases and J by 11 bases, with 18 bases left in between. The CDR3 totals 14 residues. Germline assignment: CDR1 SEHNR and CDR2 FQNEAQ (reference sequence).